This section outlines one T cell receptor beta chain sequence together with its context. This sample was included in a study of blood T cell repertoires in COVID-19. At the level of the study: Samples came from the United States, Italy and Spain, spanning acute and convalescent COVID-19. Nucleic acid was either cDNA or gDNA, and it came from T cells, B-cell-depleted T cells, or PBMCs.

The data were produced by immunoSEQ multiplex PCR, yet TCRdb's version contains in-frame clones alone and is incomplete. This table holds roughly 140,000 clones, just over 85% found once. The CDR3 is 14 residues long. Germline CDR1 reads LGHDT; CDR2 reads YNNKEL (reference sequence). The V end was cut by 0 bases, the J end by 5 bases, with 10 bases between. The chain employs TRBV3-1 (or the pseudogene TRBV3-2) and TRBJ2-5; D perhaps matches TRBD2 (5 bases). Material for sequencing was peripheral blood. This receptor was taken from a man aged 65 to 79 with acute or convalescent COVID-19. The CDR3 loop is CASSQDEGLETQYF. CDR3 sequence (DNA): TGTGCCAGCAGCCAAGATGAGGGCTTGGAGACCCAGTACTTC.